A selection of T cell receptor beta chains follows, all from one sample in a study of blood T cell repertoires in COVID-19. Some clones are missing from TCRdb's copy, which holds only in-frame ones; the method was immunoSEQ multiplex PCR. The sample holds around 320,000 clones; roughly nine tenths are singletons and the top ten take under 3.5%. Sequenced sample: PBMCs or T cells enriched from blood (not recorded which). All receptors come from a woman in her 50s who had been exposed to COVID-19. Both conserved end residues are part of each CDR3. A D gene is named only where the DNA matches it firmly. Only some rows state a clone size, as once, few, many or a class for expanded clones.

clone_size	v_call	d_call	j_call	cdr3_aa
once	TRBV5-5	TRBD2	TRBJ2-5	CASTVSGGANRETQYF
.	TRBV5-1	.	TRBJ1-5	CASSLETNQPQHF
.	TRBV15	TRBD2	TRBJ2-5	CATSIGLADQETQYF
.	TRBV9	TRBD2	TRBJ2-5	CASSVGGGYQETQYF
.	TRBV18	TRBD1	TRBJ1-5	CASSTQGNNQPQHF
.	TRBV5-1	TRBD1	TRBJ2-5	CASSATGTGKETQYF
.	TRBV30	TRBD1	TRBJ1-4	CAWTGGSNEKLFF
.	TRBV20-1	.	TRBJ2-2	CSASSAGTTNTGELFF
.	TRBV5-1	TRBD2	TRBJ2-5	CASSWGGLPEETQYF
.	TRBV19	TRBD1	TRBJ1-3	CASSMEGASGNTIYF
.	TRBV30	.	TRBJ2-7	CAWSLLPLTYEQYF
.	TRBV19	TRBD1	TRBJ1-6	CASSPGTGSGSPLHF
.	TRBV7-8	.	TRBJ1-1	CASSPSGGSEAFF
.	TRBV7-8	TRBD1	TRBJ2-7	CASSPSPGQAYYEQYF
.	TRBV3-1/TRBV3-2	.	TRBJ1-2	CASSQDAGLGGYTF
.	TRBV30	TRBD1	TRBJ1-3	CAWSLAGGPFLSGNTIYF
.	TRBV27	.	TRBJ2-3	CASSNGLNTDTQYF
.	TRBV19	.	TRBJ1-2	CASSLTGVWAGYTF
.	TRBV20-1	.	TRBJ2-7	CSHAQGYEQYF
.	TRBV24-1	.	TRBJ2-6	CATSDGSYSGANVLTF
.	TRBV28	.	TRBJ2-3	CASLQGLGTDTQYF
.	TRBV3-1/TRBV3-2	.	TRBJ1-1	CASSQGATMNTEAFF
.	TRBV7-2	TRBD2	TRBJ2-5	CASSLTSGGLQETQYF
.	TRBV5-1	.	TRBJ2-7	CASSPGSLSGEQYF
.	TRBV5-1	TRBD1	TRBJ2-3	CASSLGDSSTDTQYF
few	TRBV19	TRBD1	TRBJ1-5	CASSRQGTNQPQHF
.	TRBV10-3	TRBD1	TRBJ2-7	CAIRGTGGSYEQYF
.	TRBV7-2	TRBD1	TRBJ1-4	CASSSSRDSHEKLFF
.	TRBV28	TRBD1	TRBJ1-6	CASSYRGPYSPLHF